The entry below describes one TCR beta chain. CDR1 is SGHDT and CDR2 is YYEEEE in the germline V gene. V gave up 4 bases and J gave up 5 bases; unmatched junction bases: 7. The CDR3 length is 15 residues. This entry belongs to a study of blood T cell repertoires in COVID-19. Some clones are missing from TCRdb's copy, which holds only in-frame ones; the method was immunoSEQ multiplex PCR. The sample yields over 130,000 clones, about nine tenths seen once. The receptor was derived from a human donor with COVID-19, enrolled during active disease. The donor label of this sample is uncertain. The chain joins TRBV5-6 to TRBJ1-5; 9 bases align to TRBD1. The sequencing sample was made of peripheral blood. The CDR3 reads CASSVSGQGYQPQHF. The DNA for the CDR3 is TGTGCCAGCAGCGTCTCGGGACAGGGCTATCAGCCCCAGCATTTT.